The T cell receptor beta chain under discussion was sequenced for a study of CD8 T cells in ankylosing spondylitis. Points from the study as a whole: A motif of 7 to 9 highly homologous TCR beta variants was seen as apparently characteristic of ankylosing spondylitis blood.

Via MiXCR, TCRdb re-called the 5' RACE reads, giving one row per CDR3 protein. The sample carries about 240,000 distinct CDR3 sequences, around 9.1% recorded once. With regard to this clonotype: The antigen remains undetermined.

Trimming took 2 bases from V and 0 from J, leaving 14 bases between them. CDR1 GTSNPN and CDR2 SVGIG come from the germline V gene (reference sequence). This CDR3 is 15 amino acids long. The sequence derives from a male donor with ankylosing spondylitis or in good health (not recorded which). Sequenced sample: blood, either unsorted or a sorted T cell fraction (not recorded which). The chain carries TRBV30 and TRBJ2-7, with unresolved D. The CDR3 DNA follows: TGTGCCTGGAGTAAAAAATTTGGGTTCTCCTACGAGCAGTACTTC. Its protein is CAWSKKFGFSYEQYF.